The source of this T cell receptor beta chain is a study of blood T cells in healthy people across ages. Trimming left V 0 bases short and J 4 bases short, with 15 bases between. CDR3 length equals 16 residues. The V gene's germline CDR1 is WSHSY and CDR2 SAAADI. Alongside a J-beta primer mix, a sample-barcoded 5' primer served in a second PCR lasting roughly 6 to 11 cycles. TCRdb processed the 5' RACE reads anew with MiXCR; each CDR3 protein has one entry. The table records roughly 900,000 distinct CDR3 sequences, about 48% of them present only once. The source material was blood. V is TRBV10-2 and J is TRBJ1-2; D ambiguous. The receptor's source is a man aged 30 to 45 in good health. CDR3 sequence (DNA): TGCGCCAGCAGTGAGTCCTGGGCATCCTCAGCCTATGGCTACACCTTC. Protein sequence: CASSESWASSAYGYTF.